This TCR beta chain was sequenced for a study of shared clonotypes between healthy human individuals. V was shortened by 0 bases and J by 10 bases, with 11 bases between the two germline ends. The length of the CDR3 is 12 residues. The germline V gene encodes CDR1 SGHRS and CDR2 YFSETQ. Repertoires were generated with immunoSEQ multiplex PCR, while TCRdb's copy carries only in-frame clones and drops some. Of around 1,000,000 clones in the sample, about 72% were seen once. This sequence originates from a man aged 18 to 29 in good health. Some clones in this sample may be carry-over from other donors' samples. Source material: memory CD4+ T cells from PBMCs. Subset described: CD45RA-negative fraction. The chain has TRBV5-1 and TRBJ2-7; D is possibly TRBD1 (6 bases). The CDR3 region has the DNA TGCGCCAGCAGCTTGGATGGCAGGGGACAGTACTTC. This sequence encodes CASSLDGRGQYF.